This TCR beta chain was sequenced in a study of cytomegalovirus exposure and HLA in healthy donors. Across the study: An early release of data contained some 80 million unique TCRs, which came from HLA-typed donors. Study-level results: HLA allele associations emerged for around 15,000 TCR beta sequences in a later analysis, at 0.05 false discovery rate. Later analysis placed DRB1 highest and HLA-C lowest in TCR association rates, which differed by HLA locus.

About this clone: Its antigen is as yet unknown.

Each of the donors was a healthy bone marrow donor. Primers for the PCR totalled 60 Vbeta and 13 Jbeta. Clones were sequenced by immunoSEQ multiplex PCR, and TCRdb holds only the in-frame ones, with some missing. This repertoire shows roughly 190,000 clones, about four fifths found once; its top ten account for approximately 2.4%. The CDR3 contains 15 residues. The germline gives CDR1 MNHEY, CDR2 SVGAGI. J lost 3 bases, V lost 5 bases, and 7 bases had no gene match. Material: PBMCs. The chain links TRBV6-5 to TRBJ2-3, with 8 bases matching TRBD1. The clonotype comes from a woman between 50 and 59 years old in good health and CMV-seropositive. This chain's CDR3 is CASSPRQGWTDTQYF. As DNA, the CDR3 is TGTGCCAGCAGTCCGCGACAGGGGTGGACAGATACGCAGTATTTT.